Sequencing of this T cell receptor (beta chain) was carried out in a study of T cells in women clearing cervical HPV infection. Broader study findings: Associations may precede or follow infection; HPV-specific or memory T cells were not isolated.

To note about this clone: The antigen remains undetermined. The CDR3 is cut off 3 residues early in the read; its end comes from the germline J gene.

This CDR3 has 16 residues. CDR1 WNHNN and CDR2 SYGVQD come from the germline V gene (reference sequence). Average input was around 1,100 ng genomic DNA for immunoSEQ TCR beta CDR3 amplification. Produced via immunoSEQ multiplex PCR; TCRdb's table is partial and in-frame only. The data show some 15,000 clones, and the top ten clones hold about 10%. The J gene is TRBJ2-3, the V gene TRBV10-1; 12 nucleotides agree with TRBD2. Material: blood buffy coat. This receptor was taken from a woman aged 18 to 75 with a cervical HPV16 infection that either progressed to CIN3+ or cleared (not recorded which). The chain's CDR3 is CASSETSGGTQETQYF. The covered CDR3 bases are TGCGCCAGCAGTGAGACTAGCGGGGGGACGCAAGAGACG.